This T cell receptor (beta chain) emerged from a study of naive and memory T cell subsets. Unmatched junction bases numbered 4, after V lost 5 bases and J lost 6 bases. Germline assignment: CDR1 MDHEN and CDR2 SYDVKM. The CDR3 is 14 residues long. Both TRBC1 and TRBC2 were covered by a beta constant-region primer of two equimolar oligonucleotides. In TCRdb, the UMI-ligation and nested PCR reads were re-called with MiXCR into one record per CDR3 protein. The table shows some 36,000 distinct CDR3 sequences, with about 14% occurring only once. This clonotype was seen a handful of times. The origin of this receptor is a human donor in good health. The chain couples TRBV28 to TRBJ1-5; 10 bases map to TRBD1. Sequencing was done on a sample of effector memory CD4+ T cells from blood. The subset here: effector memory, CD45RA- CD27-. The DNA of the CDR3 is TGTGCCAGCAGTGGGACAGGGGTAAGTCAGCCCCAGCATTTT. Translated: CASSGTGVSQPQHF.